The 31 T cell receptor beta chains reported below all come from one sample, sequenced in a study of cytomegalovirus exposure and HLA in healthy donors. A multiplex PCR was run with 60 Vbeta primers and 13 Jbeta primers. TCRdb's table, derived via immunoSEQ multiplex PCR, lists solely in-frame clones and lacks some. The repertoire holds 50,000 to 65,000 clones, with more than 70% as singletons. The sample was PBMCs. The source is a man in his fifties in good health and CMV-seropositive.

Here the CDR3 DNA reads TGTGCCATCAGTGGTTCGGCGGGACAGGGGGCATCACCCCTCCACTTT. It yields the protein CAISGSAGQGASPLHF. J is TRBJ1-6 and V is TRBV10-3, with TRBD1 matching over 12 bases. Germline CDR1 and CDR2: ENHRY and SYGVKD. V lost 4 bases, J lost 10 bases, and 8 bases stayed unmatched. This CDR3 has 16 amino acids.

J is TRBJ2-5 and V is TRBV10-3; 10 nucleotides line up with TRBD1. V was clipped by 6 bases and J by 7 bases; unmatched bases: 11. Per the germline V gene, CDR1 is ENHRY and CDR2 is SYGVKD. The CDR3 spans 15 residues. Here the CDR3 reads CAISEVGTGVGTQYF. In nucleotides, the CDR3 is TGTGCCATCAGCGAGGTTGGGACAGGGGTCGGGACCCAGTACTTC.

This rearrangement joins TRBV6-1 to TRBJ1-5; 10 bases are shared with TRBD1. The CDR3 is 13 residues long. V was pared by 6 bases and J by 5 bases, with 1 base of the junction left unmatched. The germline gives CDR1 MNHNS, CDR2 SASEGT. The CDR3, as DNA: TGTGCCAGCAGGGGGACAGGGGATCAGCCCCAGCATTTT. It specifies CASRGTGDQPQHF.

The chain couples TRBV6-5 to TRBJ1-2; tentatively, D is TRBD1 (5 bases). The V gene's germline CDR1 is MNHEY and CDR2 SVGAGI. The CDR3 has 16 residues. V was cut by 2 bases and J by 2 bases, with 15 bases left in between. CDR3 residues: CASSYGLLGGNYGYTF. CDR3 coding DNA: TGTGCCAGCAGTTACGGACTGTTGGGGGGGAACTATGGCTACACCTTC.

The chain combines TRBV2 with TRBJ2-7, with D possibly matching TRBD2 (7 bases). Trimming removed 3 bases from V and 5 bases from J, with 17 bases in between. The CDR3 covers 15 residues. Germline V CDR1 and CDR2: SNHLY, FYNNEI. CDR3 loop: CASSEGASGTDEQYF. The CDR3 nucleotides read TGTGCCAGCAGTGAGGGGGCTAGCGGAACGGACGAGCAGTACTTC.

The chain links TRBV10-1 to TRBJ2-1, with 8 bases identical to TRBD2. The V gene end was trimmed by 4 bases and the J gene end by 7 bases; junction bases not matched to a gene: 9. The CDR3 has 15 amino acids. Germline CDR1 WNHNN, CDR2 SYGVQD (reference sequence). The CDR3 sequence is CASSGFAGGGNEQFF. CDR3 DNA sequence: TGCGCCAGCAGTGGGTTTGCGGGGGGTGGGAATGAGCAGTTCTTC.

This chain connects TRBV7-8 to TRBJ2-2; a weak D match, TRBD1 (6 bases). CDR1 is SGHVS, CDR2 FQNEAQ, per germline. V lost 7 bases, J lost 3 bases, and 12 bases lay in between. CDR3 length equals 14 residues. The CDR3 loop is CASTPRGDTGELFF. As DNA, the CDR3 is TGTGCCAGCACCCCCAGGGGCGACACCGGGGAGCTGTTTTTT.

This chain links TRBV5-4 with TRBJ2-7; D is possibly TRBD2 (7 bases). CDR3 length: 15 amino acids. Germline V CDR1 and CDR2: SGHNT, YYREEE (reference sequence). V lost 0 bases and J lost 4, with 14 bases in between. In DNA, the CDR3 is TGTGCCAGCAGCTTGGGATTCGGGGGGCTGTACGAGCAGTACTTC. Its protein is CASSLGFGGLYEQYF.

The chain uses TRBV5-1 and TRBJ2-1, with TRBD2 identical over 7 bases. The CDR3 totals 15 residues. V lost 2 bases to trimming and J lost 7 bases; unmatched junction nucleotides: 9. The germline CDR1 and CDR2 sequences are SGHRS and YFSETQ. The CDR3 coding sequence is TGCGCCAGCAGCTTAAGCGGCGGGGGATGGAATGAGCAGTTCTTC. Protein sequence: CASSLSGGGWNEQFF.

The rearrangement links TRBV30 to TRBJ1-5; weak D call: TRBD1 (5 bases). This CDR3 is 14 amino acids long. The V end lost 4 bases, the J end lost 2 bases, and 12 bases lay between the germline ends. CDR1 GTSNPN and CDR2 SVGIG come from the germline V gene (reference sequence). The CDR3 loop reads CAWTWQGRNQPQHF. CDR3 in DNA: TGTGCCTGGACGTGGCAGGGCCGCAATCAGCCCCAGCATTTT.

The CDR3 DNA reads as TGTGCCAGCAGCCCGGGACTAGCGGATTACGAGCAGTACTTC. Translation: CASSPGLADYEQYF. V and J are TRBV5-6 and TRBJ2-7, with TRBD2 matching over 11 bases. There are 14 residues in the CDR3. Germline CDR1 is SGHDT and CDR2 is YYEEEE. J lost 4 bases, V lost 4 bases, and 4 bases had no gene match. Using reference TRBV5-6 and TRBJ2-7 for the parts outside the CDR3, the full variable domain is DAGVTQSPTHLIKTRGQQVTLRCSPKSGHDTVSWYQQALGQGPQFIFQYYEEEERQRGNFPDRFSGHQFPNYSSELNVNALLLGDSALYLCASSPGLADYEQYFGPGTRLTVT.

The chain carries TRBV4-1 and TRBJ1-2; 9 nucleotides agree with TRBD1. Losses at the gene ends were 4 bases for V and 6 bases for J; bases not matched to a gene: 9. Germline V gives CDR1 MGHRA, CDR2 YSYEKL. This CDR3 contains 15 residues. CDR3 coding DNA: TGCGCCAGCAGCCTCCAAGGGACAGGGCGGGATGGCTACACCTTC. It translates to CASSLQGTGRDGYTF.

This chain connects TRBV13 to TRBJ2-7, with D possibly TRBD2 on 6 matching bases. This CDR3 region has 13 residues. Germline-derived CDR1 and CDR2 are PRHDT and FYEKMQ (reference sequence). Trimming took 5 bases from V and 0 from J, leaving 8 bases between them. CDR3: CASSPTSSYEQYF. The DNA of the CDR3 is TGTGCCAGCAGCCCGACTAGCTCCTACGAGCAGTACTTC.

The chain joins TRBV21-1 to TRBJ2-1; whether TRBD2, the table's D call, matches the DNA was not checked. TRBV21-1 constitutes a pseudogene. The CDR3 sequence is 15 residues long. The CDR3 DNA reads TGTGCCAGCAGCCCGGGACTAGCGAGTTACAATGAGCAGTTCTTC. Translating it yields CASSPGLASYNEQFF.

The J gene is TRBJ2-7, the V gene TRBV5-4, with 9 bases aligning to TRBD2. Unmatched junction bases numbered 1, after V lost 4 bases and J lost 2 bases. CDR1 is SGHNT and CDR2 is YYREEE in the germline V gene (reference sequence). The CDR3 loop spans 13 amino acids. The CDR3 DNA reads as TGTGCCAGCAGCCAGCGGGGGGCCTACGAGCAGTACTTC. Protein: CASSQRGAYEQYF.

This rearrangement joins TRBV25-1 to TRBJ1-1, with 8 bases identical to TRBD1. This CDR3 has 15 residues. After removal of 6 bases from V and 4 bases from J, the junction contained 10 bases not matched to a gene. CDR1 is MGHDK, CDR2 SYGVNS, per germline. The CDR3 DNA reads as TGTGCCAGCAGGGGGGTCGGACAGGGAGGCACTGAAGCTTTCTTT. Translating it yields CASRGVGQGGTEAFF.

This chain uses TRBV7-3 with TRBJ2-5, with TRBD1 matching 7 bases. CDR3 length equals 16 residues. V dropped 2 bases and J dropped 1; count of bases not matched to a gene: 7. Germline V gives CDR1 SGHTA, CDR2 FQGTGA. The CDR3 here is CASSLGSWTGQETQYF. The DNA of the CDR3 is TGTGCCAGCAGCTTAGGTTCCTGGACAGGCCAAGAGACCCAGTACTTC. Variable domain in full (rest from reference TRBV7-3 and TRBJ2-5): GAGVSQTPSNKVTEKGKYVELRCDPISGHTALYWYRQSLGQGPEFLIYFQGTGAADDSGLPNDRFFAVRPEGSVSTLKIQRTERGDSAVYLCASSLGSWTGQETQYFGPGTRLLVL.

V is TRBV6-5 and J is TRBJ2-5; 7 bases agree with TRBD1. Germline lookup yields CDR1 MNHEY and CDR2 SVGAGI. The CDR3 is 15 residues long. V lost 2 bases and J lost 5; bases outside the gene matches: 8. CDR3 nucleotide sequence: TGTGCCAGCAGTTACACGACAGGGTCATCCGAGACCCAGTACTTC. Translating gives CASSYTTGSSETQYF.

The chain joins TRBV7-9 to TRBJ2-5; no firm D call. This CDR3 spans 16 amino acids. Germline CDR1 and CDR2: SEHNR and FQNEAQ (reference sequence). V was shortened by 0 bases and J by 0 bases, with 11 bases between the two germline ends. DNA of the CDR3: TGTGCCAGCAGCTTAGCGTATCCAGGTAACCAAGAGACCCAGTACTTC. Translating gives CASSLAYPGNQETQYF.

This clone turned up a few times. The J gene is TRBJ1-5, the V gene TRBV5-6; D may be TRBD1 (6 bases). Germline CDR1 SGHDT, CDR2 YYEEEE. The ends were cut back, 5 bases at V and 3 bases at J, with 15 bases in the middle. The CDR3 spans 15 residues. The CDR3 DNA follows: TGTGCCAGCAGGGACAGTCAAAAACCCAATCAGCCCCAGCATTTT. This sequence encodes CASRDSQKPNQPQHF.

The V gene is TRBV6-6, the J gene TRBJ2-5; D is perhaps TRBD1 (6 bases). This CDR3 spans 13 amino acids. The ends were cut back, 7 bases at V and 2 bases at J, with 11 bases in the middle. CDR1 is MNHNY and CDR2 is SVGAGI in the germline V gene (reference sequence). This CDR3 reads CASNGQPQETQYF. DNA for the CDR3: TGTGCCAGCAACGGACAGCCGCAAGAGACCCAGTACTTC.

The rearrangement joins TRBV27 to TRBJ2-3, with 11 bases matching TRBD1. This CDR3 comprises 17 residues. The trim removed 10 bases at V and 1 base at J, leaving 13 bases unmatched. Per germline, CDR1 MNHEY and CDR2 SMNVEV (reference sequence). CDR3: CATLQRTGGLGTDTQYF. CDR3 coding DNA: TGTGCCACCCTACAACGGACAGGGGGCTTGGGCACAGATACGCAGTATTTT.

This chain uses TRBV25-1 with TRBJ2-3; D perhaps matches TRBD2 (6 bases). V was pared by 7 bases and J by 1 base, with 12 bases between. CDR1 is MGHDK and CDR2 is SYGVNS in the germline V gene. This CDR3 region has 14 residues. CDR3 DNA sequence: TGTGCCAGCACGGTGGGGGGTGGCACAGATACGCAGTATTTT. Translating it yields CASTVGGGTDTQYF.

The gene calls are TRBV7-8 and TRBJ2-1, with D perhaps matching TRBD1 (5 bases). The CDR3 has 15 residues. V lost 5 bases to trimming and J lost 1 base, with 12 bases between them. Germline CDR1 and CDR2: SGHVS and FQNEAQ. The CDR3 is CASSHPRGSYNEQFF. CDR3 bases: TGTGCCAGCAGCCACCCAAGGGGATCCTACAATGAGCAGTTCTTC.

The CDR3 loop is CASSEFRNEQFF. The CDR3 bases are TGTGCCAGCAGTGAATTTCGCAATGAGCAGTTCTTC. V usage is TRBV6-1 and J usage is TRBJ2-1; D is uncertain. V lost 2 bases to trimming and J lost 6 bases, with 5 bases between them. The CDR3 extends over 12 amino acids. Germline V gene lookup returns CDR1 MNHNS and CDR2 SASEGT.

The rearrangement joins TRBV6-1 to TRBJ2-5, with a tentative D call TRBD2 (5 bases). The V gene lost 6 bases and the J gene lost 7 bases, with 21 bases spanning the gap. The CDR3 has 15 amino acids. The germline V gene has CDR1 MNHNS and CDR2 SASEGT. This CDR3 is CASSTHRTQEGTQYF. CDR3 nucleotides: TGTGCCAGCAGCACACACAGAACCCAAGAGGGGACCCAGTACTTC.

The J gene is TRBJ1-1, the V gene TRBV10-3, with 7 bases lining up with TRBD1. After removal of 4 bases from V and 2 bases from J, the junction contained 10 bases not matched to a gene. The CDR3 extends over 16 amino acids. CDR1 and CDR2 from the germline V gene are ENHRY and SYGVKD. The chain's CDR3 is CAISGGTGTANTEAFF. CDR3 in DNA: TGTGCCATCAGTGGGGGCACGGGGACAGCAAACACTGAAGCTTTCTTT.

This clone showed up just a few times. The CDR3 DNA reads as TGTGCCAGCAGCTCAGGGACAGGGGGCTATGGCTACACCTTC. It specifies CASSSGTGGYGYTF. The rearrangement uses TRBV5-6 and TRBJ1-2, with TRBD1 matching 11 bases. The junction had 2 bases not matched to a gene; V was cut back by 3 bases and J by 4 bases. The CDR3 has 14 residues. CDR1 and CDR2 (germline): SGHDT, YYEEEE.

This clone turned up a few times. The chain couples TRBV5-4 to TRBJ2-7, with 9 nucleotides matching TRBD2. This CDR3 has 17 residues. The J segment lost 2 bases and the V segment lost 0 bases, leaving 9 bases of the junction unmatched. Looked up from germline, CDR1 is SGHNT and CDR2 is YYREEE (reference sequence). The CDR3 sequence is CASSLDLGLAGTYEQYF. The CDR3 coding sequence is TGTGCCAGCAGCTTGGATCTAGGCCTAGCGGGGACCTACGAGCAGTACTTC.

The gene calls are TRBV5-4 and TRBJ2-2; 10 positions match TRBD1. Germline loops: CDR1 SGHNT, CDR2 YYREEE (reference sequence). The CDR3 has 15 residues. Trimming at V came to 0 bases and at J to 7 bases, leaving 3 bases not matched to a gene. The CDR3 coding sequence is TGTGCCAGCAGCTTGGAGGACAGGGGGATCGGGGAGCTGTTTTTT. Translating it yields CASSLEDRGIGELFF.

The chain joins TRBV6-6 to TRBJ2-3; 7 bases agree with TRBD2. There are 16 residues in the CDR3. Per the germline V gene, CDR1 is MNHNY and CDR2 is SVGAGI (reference sequence). V was clipped by 7 bases and J by 5 bases; unmatched bases: 15. CDR3 amino acids: CASTNRGVWDRDTQYF. The CDR3 DNA is TGTGCCAGCACTAACCGGGGGGTCTGGGACCGAGATACGCAGTATTTT.